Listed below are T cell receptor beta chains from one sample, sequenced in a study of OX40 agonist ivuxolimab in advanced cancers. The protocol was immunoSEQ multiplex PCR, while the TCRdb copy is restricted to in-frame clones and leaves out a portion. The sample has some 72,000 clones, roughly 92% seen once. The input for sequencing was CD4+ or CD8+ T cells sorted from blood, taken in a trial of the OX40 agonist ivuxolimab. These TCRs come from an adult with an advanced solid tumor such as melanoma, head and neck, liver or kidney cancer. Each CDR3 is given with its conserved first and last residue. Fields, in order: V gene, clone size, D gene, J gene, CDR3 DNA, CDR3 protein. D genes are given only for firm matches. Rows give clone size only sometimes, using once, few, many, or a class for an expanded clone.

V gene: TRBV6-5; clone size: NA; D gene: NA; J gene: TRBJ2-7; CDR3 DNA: TGTGCCAGCAGTCGATCCTGGACGGGCCCCTACGAGCAGTACTTC; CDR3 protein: CASSRSWTGPYEQYF
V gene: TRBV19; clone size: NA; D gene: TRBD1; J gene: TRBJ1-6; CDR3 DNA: TGTGCCAGTAGAAGAGGGACAGGGAGTTCACCCCTCCACTTT; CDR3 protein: CASRRGTGSSPLHF
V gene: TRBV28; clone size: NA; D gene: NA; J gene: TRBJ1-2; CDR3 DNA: TGTGCCAGCATTTCTATGGGGTCCCTTCACTATGGCTACACCTTC; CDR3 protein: CASISMGSLHYGYTF
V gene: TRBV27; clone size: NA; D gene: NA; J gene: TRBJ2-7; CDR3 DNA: TGTGCCAGCGGTTTATCGATCCAGACAACCTACGAGCAGTACTTC; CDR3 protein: CASGLSIQTTYEQYF
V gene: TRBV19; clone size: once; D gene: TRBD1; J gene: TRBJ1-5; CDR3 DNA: TGTGCCAGTAGTACAGGGACAGGGGGTCAGCCCCAGCATTTT; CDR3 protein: CASSTGTGGQPQHF
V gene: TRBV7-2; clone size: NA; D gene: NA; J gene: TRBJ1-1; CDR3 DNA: TGTGCCAGCAGCTTAGCGCCTATGTCCTCGAACACTGAAGCTTTCTTT; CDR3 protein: CASSLAPMSSNTEAFF
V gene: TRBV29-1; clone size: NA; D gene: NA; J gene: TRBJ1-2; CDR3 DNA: TGCAGCGCGCGTGACCTATGGGGGCAAGGCTACACCTTC; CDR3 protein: CSARDLWGQGYTF
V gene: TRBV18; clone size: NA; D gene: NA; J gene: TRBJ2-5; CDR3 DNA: TGTGCCAGCTCACCAGTTCTCCAAGAGACCCAGTACTTC; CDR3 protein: CASSPVLQETQYF
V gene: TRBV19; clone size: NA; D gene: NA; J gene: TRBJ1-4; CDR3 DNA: TGTGCCAGTAGTTCAAGGACTAATGAAAAACTGTTTTTT; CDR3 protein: CASSSRTNEKLFF
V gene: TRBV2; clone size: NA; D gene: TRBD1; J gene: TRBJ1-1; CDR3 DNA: TGTGCCAGCAGTGAAGCGGGGACAGGGATGGGTGAAGCTTTCTTT; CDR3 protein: CASSEAGTGMGEAFF
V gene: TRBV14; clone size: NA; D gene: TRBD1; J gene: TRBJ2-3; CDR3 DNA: TGTGCCAGCAGCCTCGGACAGGGGTCGAACACAGATACGCAGTATTTT; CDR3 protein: CASSLGQGSNTDTQYF
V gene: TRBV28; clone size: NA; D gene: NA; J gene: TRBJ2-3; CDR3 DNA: TGTGCCAGCAGTTTAGGGAAATTGACTGCCTCACTGTCCGACCGGTATACGCAGTATTTT; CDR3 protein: CASSLGKLTASLSDRYTQYF
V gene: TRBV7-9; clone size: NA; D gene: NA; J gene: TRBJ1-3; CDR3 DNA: TGTGCCAGCAGCTTCACAGGGCTCGGCTCTGGAAACACCATATATTTT; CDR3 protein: CASSFTGLGSGNTIYF
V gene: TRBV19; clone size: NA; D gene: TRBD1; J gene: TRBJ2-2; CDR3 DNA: TGTGCCAGTAGTACCCGGGACAGAAACACCGGGGAGCTGTTTTTT; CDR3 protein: CASSTRDRNTGELFF
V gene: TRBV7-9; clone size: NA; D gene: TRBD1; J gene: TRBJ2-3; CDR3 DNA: TGTGCCAGCAGCTTGCAGGGGGCGGTGACAGATACGCAGTATTTT; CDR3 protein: CASSLQGAVTDTQYF
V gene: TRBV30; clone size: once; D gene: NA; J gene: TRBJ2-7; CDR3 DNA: TGTGCCTGGAGACCCCGGGACTTCCTCTACGAGCAGTACTTC; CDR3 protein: CAWRPRDFLYEQYF
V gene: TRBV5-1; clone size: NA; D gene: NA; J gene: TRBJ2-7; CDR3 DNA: TGCGCCAGCAGCATAGGACCGGGAGACCTCTACGAGCAGTACTTC; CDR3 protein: CASSIGPGDLYEQYF
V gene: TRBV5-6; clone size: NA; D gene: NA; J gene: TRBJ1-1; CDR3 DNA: TGTGCCAGCAGCTTGGATGGCAGAATCGGCGCTGAAGCTTTCTTT; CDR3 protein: CASSLDGRIGAEAFF
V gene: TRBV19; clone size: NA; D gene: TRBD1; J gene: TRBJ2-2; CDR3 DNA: TGTGCCAGTAGTATTTTAGGGACAGGGGCCGGGGAGCTGTTTTTT; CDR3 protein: CASSILGTGAGELFF
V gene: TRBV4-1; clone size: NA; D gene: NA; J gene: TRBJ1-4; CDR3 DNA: TGCGCCAGCAGCCCCAGACTCCAAAATGAAAAACTGTTTTTT; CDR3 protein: CASSPRLQNEKLFF
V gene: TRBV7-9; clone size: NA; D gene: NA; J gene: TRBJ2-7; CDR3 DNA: TGTGCCATCCCTACCCTATCCTACGAGCAGTACTTC; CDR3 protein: CAIPTLSYEQYF
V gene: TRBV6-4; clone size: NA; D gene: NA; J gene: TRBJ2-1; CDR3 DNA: TGTGCCAGCAGTGACTCTGGGGGGATGTACAATGAGCAGTTCTTC; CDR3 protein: CASSDSGGMYNEQFF
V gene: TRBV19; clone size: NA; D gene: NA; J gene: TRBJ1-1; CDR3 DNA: TGTGCCAGTAGACCCGACGGGACTGGGGTCACTGAAGCTTTCTTT; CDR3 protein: CASRPDGTGVTEAFF
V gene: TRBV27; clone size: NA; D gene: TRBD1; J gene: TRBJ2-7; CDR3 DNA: TGTGCCAGCAGTCCATGGGACAGGGTAAACGAGCAGTACTTC; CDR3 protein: CASSPWDRVNEQYF
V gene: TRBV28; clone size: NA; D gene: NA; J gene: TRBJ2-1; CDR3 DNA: TGTGCCAGCAGTTTGCCGGGATTTTCCTACAATGAGCAGTTCTTC; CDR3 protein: CASSLPGFSYNEQFF
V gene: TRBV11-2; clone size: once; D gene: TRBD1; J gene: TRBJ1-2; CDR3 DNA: TGTGCCAGCAGCTTAGTCTTTACAGGGGAGGGCTACACCTTC; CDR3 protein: CASSLVFTGEGYTF
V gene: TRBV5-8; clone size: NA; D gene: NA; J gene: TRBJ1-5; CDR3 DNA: TGTGCCAGCACCACGGGTGGGGGCAATCAGCCCCAGCATTTT; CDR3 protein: CASTTGGGNQPQHF
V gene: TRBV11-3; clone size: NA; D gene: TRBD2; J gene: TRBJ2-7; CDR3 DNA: TGTGCCAGCAGCTTAAGCGGCGGGAGCAACGAGCAGTACTTC; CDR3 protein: CASSLSGGSNEQYF
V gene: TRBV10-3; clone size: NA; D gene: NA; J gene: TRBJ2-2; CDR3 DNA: TGTGCCATTGGGGCGGGACTGGAAAACACCGGGGAGCTGTTTTTT; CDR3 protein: CAIGAGLENTGELFF
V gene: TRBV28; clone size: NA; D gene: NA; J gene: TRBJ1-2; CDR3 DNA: TGTGCCAGCAGCCCCCGGGGGTCGCTTGTGAGCTACACCTTC; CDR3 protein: CASSPRGSLVSYTF
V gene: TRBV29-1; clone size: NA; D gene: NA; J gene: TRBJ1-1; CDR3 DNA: TGCAGCGTTTCAGGCCGACTGAACACTGAAGCTTTCTTT; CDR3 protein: CSVSGRLNTEAFF
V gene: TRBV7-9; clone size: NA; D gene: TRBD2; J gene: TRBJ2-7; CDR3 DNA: TGTGCCAGCAGCTTCACACTAGCGGGAAACGACGAGCAGTACTTC; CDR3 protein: CASSFTLAGNDEQYF
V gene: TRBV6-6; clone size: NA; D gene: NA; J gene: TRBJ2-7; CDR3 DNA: TGTGCCAGCAGTTACTTTCACGAGCAGTACTTC; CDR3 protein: CASSYFHEQYF
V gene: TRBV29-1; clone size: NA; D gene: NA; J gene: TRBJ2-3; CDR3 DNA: TGCAGCGTGACAGGAGGGTATGGCACAGATACGCAGTATTTT; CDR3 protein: CSVTGGYGTDTQYF
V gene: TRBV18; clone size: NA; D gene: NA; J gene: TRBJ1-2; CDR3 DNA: TGTGCCAGCTCACCAGGGGGGGACTATGGCTACACCTTC; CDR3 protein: CASSPGGDYGYTF
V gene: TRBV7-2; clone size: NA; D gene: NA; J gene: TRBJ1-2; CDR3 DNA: TGTGCCAGCAGCACGACGACAGGAGGTGGCTACACCTTC; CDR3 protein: CASSTTTGGGYTF
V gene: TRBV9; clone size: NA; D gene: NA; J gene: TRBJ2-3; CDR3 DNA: TGTGCCAGCAGCGTATCCATAGGCACAGATACGCAGTATTTT; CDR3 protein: CASSVSIGTDTQYF
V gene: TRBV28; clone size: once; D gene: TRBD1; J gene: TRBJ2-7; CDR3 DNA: TGTGCCAGCACCTTGGGACAGGGGTTAAACGAGCAGTACTTC; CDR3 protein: CASTLGQGLNEQYF
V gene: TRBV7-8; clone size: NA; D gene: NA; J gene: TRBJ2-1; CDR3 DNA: TGTGCCAGCAGCTTAGTGGGGATGTTTTCCCCCTACAATGAGCAGTTCTTC; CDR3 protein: CASSLVGMFSPYNEQFF
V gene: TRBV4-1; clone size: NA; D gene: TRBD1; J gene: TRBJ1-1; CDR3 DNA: TGCGCCAGCAGCTTACGACAGGGGGCATTGATCGGAGCTTTCTTT; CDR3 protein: CASSLRQGALIGAFF
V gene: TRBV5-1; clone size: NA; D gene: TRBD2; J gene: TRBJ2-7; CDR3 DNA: TGCGCCAGCAGCTCAGGAGCGGGAGGGGGCGAGCAGTACTTC; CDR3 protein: CASSSGAGGGEQYF
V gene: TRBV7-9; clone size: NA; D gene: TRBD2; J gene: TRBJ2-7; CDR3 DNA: TGTGCCAGCAGCTTAGCGGGAGGGCGGTACGAGCAGTACTTC; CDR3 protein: CASSLAGGRYEQYF
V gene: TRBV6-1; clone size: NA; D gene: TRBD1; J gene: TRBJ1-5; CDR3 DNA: TGTGCCAGCAGTCGTGACAGGGGGAATCAGCCCCAGCATTTT; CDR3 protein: CASSRDRGNQPQHF
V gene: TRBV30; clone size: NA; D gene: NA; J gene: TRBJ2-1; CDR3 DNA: TGTGCCTGGAGTGAGGGGGGAGTAAATGAGCAGTTCTTC; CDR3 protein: CAWSEGGVNEQFF
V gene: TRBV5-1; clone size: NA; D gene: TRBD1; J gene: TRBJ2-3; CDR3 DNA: TGCGCCAGCAGCAGACAGGGAAGTACAGATACGCAGTATTTT; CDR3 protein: CASSRQGSTDTQYF